Following are 26 T cell receptor beta chains from one sample sequenced in a study of cytomegalovirus exposure and HLA in healthy donors. This table comes from immunoSEQ multiplex PCR, and its TCRdb copy is limited to in-frame clones, with some not included. Among under 65,000 clones listed, roughly nine tenths were seen once. The sequenced sample consisted of PBMCs. These receptors all come from a woman aged 18 to 35 in good health and CMV-seropositive.

This chain links TRBV5-6 with TRBJ2-1; the match to TRBD1 covers 7 bases. CDR3 size: 15 residues. The V segment lost 2 bases and the J segment 2 bases; nucleotides outside the gene matches: 4. Germline CDR1 SGHDT, CDR2 YYEEEE. The CDR3 spells CASSFRQGAYNEQFF. CDR3 coding DNA: TGTGCCAGCAGCTTTAGACAGGGAGCCTACAATGAGCAGTTCTTC. Based on the CDR3 plus reference TRBV5-6 and TRBJ2-1, the full variable domain is DAGVTQSPTHLIKTRGQQVTLRCSPKSGHDTVSWYQQALGQGPQFIFQYYEEEERQRGNFPDRFSGHQFPNYSSELNVNALLLGDSALYLCASSFRQGAYNEQFFGPGTRLTVL.

As DNA, the CDR3 is TGTGCCAGCAGTGACGACTTCTCCCTAAAAGAGCAGTACTTC. It codes for CASSDDFSLKEQYF. This chain joins TRBV6-1 and TRBJ2-7; D call uncertain. V was pared by 3 bases and J by 7 bases, with 16 bases between. The V gene's germline CDR1 is MNHNS and CDR2 SASEGT. The CDR3 extends over 14 amino acids.

This chain uses TRBV4-1 with TRBJ1-3; no firm D call. Germline V gene sequence: CDR1 MGHRA, CDR2 YSYEKL. Trimming removed 1 base at V and 0 bases at J, with 13 bases between. This CDR3 has 17 amino acids. The CDR3 DNA reads as TGCGCCAGCAGCCAAGGTCGAGCGCGGCACTCTGGAAACACCATATATTTT. This sequence encodes CASSQGRARHSGNTIYF.

V is TRBV5-1 and J is TRBJ2-5; a weak D match, TRBD1 (6 bases). V was cut by 4 bases and J by 2 bases, with 12 bases left in between. The CDR3 loop spans 14 amino acids. In germline, CDR1 is SGHRS, CDR2 YFSETQ. The chain's CDR3 is CASSDRNYQETQYF. The CDR3 DNA follows: TGCGCCAGCAGCGACAGGAACTATCAAGAGACCCAGTACTTC.

This chain uses TRBV30 with TRBJ1-2, with D perhaps TRBD1 (6 bases). The CDR3 has 12 amino acids. With 3 bases removed from V and 6 bases from J, the gap between germline ends came to 11 bases. CDR1 is GTSNPN, CDR2 SVGIG, per germline (reference sequence). Here the CDR3 reads CAWRKPGDGYTF. CDR3 bases: TGTGCCTGGAGGAAGCCAGGGGATGGCTACACCTTC.

This clone turned up a few times. V and J are TRBV6-5 and TRBJ2-7, with D unresolved. V lost 5 bases and J lost 3, with 17 bases in between. The CDR3 runs 15 residues. Germline V CDR1 and CDR2: MNHEY, SVGAGI. CDR3 DNA sequence: TGTGCCAGCAGTCAGACTCCTTCGGCCGGCTACGAGCAGTACTTC. Encoded protein: CASSQTPSAGYEQYF.

V gene TRBV10-3 combines with J gene TRBJ2-3; 11 positions agree with TRBD2. This CDR3 has 17 amino acids. Germline CDR1 and CDR2: ENHRY and SYGVKD. The junction had 3 bases not matched to a gene; V was cut back by 0 bases and J by 1 base. The CDR3 coding sequence is TGTGCCATCAGTGAGTCGAAACTAGCGGGGGGCACAGATACGCAGTATTTT. Its protein product is CAISESKLAGGTDTQYF.

The rearrangement joins TRBV6-5 to TRBJ2-1; no clear D. Germline loops: CDR1 MNHEY, CDR2 SVGAGI. Trimming removed 0 bases from V and 6 bases from J, with 6 bases in between. The CDR3 contains 13 residues. The CDR3 here is CASSYSQVNEQFF. The CDR3 DNA is TGTGCCAGCAGTTACTCTCAGGTCAATGAGCAGTTCTTC.

The rearrangement uses TRBV15 and TRBJ2-7; a possible D gene is TRBD1 (5 bases). Trimming cost V 1 base and J 5 bases, with 18 bases left between them. The CDR3 extends over 16 amino acids. CDR1 and CDR2 (germline): LNHNV, YYDKDF (reference sequence). CDR3 in amino acids: CATSRVVLQGIDEQYF. The CDR3 bases are TGTGCCACCAGCAGAGTAGTGCTCCAGGGTATAGACGAGCAGTACTTC.

This clone has a single count. This chain uses TRBV4-2 with TRBJ2-3; maybe TRBD2 (5 bases). The CDR3 runs 15 residues. V dropped 3 bases and J dropped 0 bases, with 10 bases sitting between them. The V gene's germline CDR1 is LGHNA and CDR2 YNFKEQ. In nucleotides, the CDR3 is TGTGCCAGCAGCCAGGCCGGGATTAGCACAGATACGCAGTATTTT. This sequence encodes CASSQAGISTDTQYF.

The V gene is TRBV7-2, the J gene TRBJ2-7; D possibly corresponds to TRBD2 (6 bases). CDR1 and CDR2 from the germline V gene are SGHTA and FQGNSA. The length of the CDR3 is 17 residues. Trimming took 0 bases from V and 4 from J, leaving 19 bases between them. CDR3 nucleotide sequence: TGTGCCAGCAGCTTAGCTCTCGTGGGGGAGGCATTTTACGAGCAGTACTTC. This encodes CASSLALVGEAFYEQYF.

V is TRBV11-2 and J is TRBJ1-4, with 11 bases fitting TRBD1. CDR1 SGHAT and CDR2 FQNNGV come from the germline V gene. The CDR3 sequence is 17 residues long. V lost 5 bases to trimming and J lost 5 bases; unmatched junction nucleotides: 10. The CDR3: CASSPRTGGAGNEKLFF. In nucleotides, the CDR3 is TGTGCCAGCAGCCCCCGGACAGGGGGCGCTGGAAATGAAAAACTGTTTTTT.

The rearrangement links TRBV30 to TRBJ2-2; D is perhaps TRBD1 (6 bases). In germline, CDR1 is GTSNPN, CDR2 SVGIG (reference sequence). This CDR3 has 16 residues. V was shortened by 2 bases and J by 6 bases, with 19 bases between the two germline ends. CDR3 protein: CAWSSQGGAWAGELFF. The CDR3 DNA sequence: TGTGCCTGGAGTTCACAAGGGGGAGCCTGGGCCGGGGAGCTGTTTTTT.

V is TRBV11-2 and J is TRBJ2-7, with 7 bases aligning to TRBD2. This CDR3 has 13 amino acids. V was pared by 0 bases and J by 5 bases, with 1 base of the junction left unmatched. In germline, CDR1 is SGHAT, CDR2 FQNNGV. The CDR3 is CASSLDGGNEQYF. As DNA, the CDR3 is TGTGCCAGCAGCTTAGACGGGGGGAACGAGCAGTACTTC.

The chain links TRBV4-1 to TRBJ2-1, with 8 positions matching TRBD2. Trimming cost V 1 base and J 6 bases; bases outside gene matches: 8. Germline lookup yields CDR1 MGHRA and CDR2 YSYEKL. CDR3 length: 16 amino acids. The CDR3 sequence: CASSQGPGGATNEQFF. CDR3 nucleotides: TGCGCCAGCAGCCAAGGGCCGGGGGGGGCGACCAATGAGCAGTTCTTC.

The chain recombines TRBV9 with TRBJ2-2; D is possibly TRBD1 (6 bases). The CDR3 covers 18 residues. Per germline, CDR1 SGDLS and CDR2 YYNGEE. V lost 3 bases, J lost 0 bases, and 18 bases lay in between. Written as DNA, the CDR3 is TGTGCCAGCAGCGCCGGAGGAAGTACAGGGTCGAACACCGGGGAGCTGTTTTTT. Its translation is CASSAGGSTGSNTGELFF. The whole variable domain, remainder taken from reference TRBV9 and TRBJ2-2, is DSGVTQTPKHLITATGQRVTLRCSPRSGDLSVYWYQQSLDQGLQFLIQYYNGEERAKGNILERFSAQQFPDLHSELNLSSLELGDSALYFCASSAGGSTGSNTGELFFGEGSRLTVL.

The V call is TRBV11-2, the J call TRBJ1-1; a possible D gene is TRBD1 (6 bases). V lost 6 bases and J 2 bases, leaving 22 bases between the germline ends. CDR3 size: 17 residues. Germline CDR1 SGHAT, CDR2 FQNNGV. This chain's CDR3 is CASRHITQSGTNTEAFF. The CDR3 DNA sequence: TGTGCCAGCAGACATATCACACAGTCGGGGACAAACACTGAAGCTTTCTTT.

The genes are TRBV30 and TRBJ1-3, with D unresolved. The V end was cut by 2 bases, the J end by 1 base, with 3 bases between. CDR1 is GTSNPN, CDR2 SVGIG, per germline (reference sequence). The CDR3 consists of 12 residues. CDR3 residues: CAWSLSGNTIYF. CDR3 nucleotide sequence: TGTGCCTGGAGTCTTTCTGGAAACACCATATATTTT.

This clone turned up a few times. The V call is TRBV27, the J call TRBJ1-2; perhaps TRBD1 as D (6 bases). This CDR3 has 14 amino acids. V shed 1 base and J shed 7 bases, with 13 bases lying between them. In germline, CDR1 is MNHEY, CDR2 SMNVEV (reference sequence). For the CDR3, the DNA is TGTGCCAGCAGTTTATACCAGGGGCAGGGTGGCTACACCTTC. Its translation is CASSLYQGQGGYTF.

The J gene is TRBJ1-1, the V gene TRBV28, with TRBD1 matching 9 bases. This CDR3 has 14 amino acids. J gave up 6 bases and V 6 bases, and 8 bases lay outside the gene matches. Germline V gene lookup returns CDR1 MDHEN and CDR2 SYDVKM. The CDR3 sequence: CASSLGQGWAEAFF. The CDR3 nucleotides are TGTGCCAGCAGCTTAGGACAGGGGTGGGCTGAAGCTTTCTTT.

The J gene is TRBJ1-1, the V gene TRBV25-1; no firm D call. CDR1 is MGHDK, CDR2 SYGVNS, per germline. CDR3 length: 14 residues. Deletions cut 6 bases from V and 0 bases from J, with 11 bases between. CDR3 residues: CASRSPSVNTEAFF. CDR3 in DNA: TGTGCCAGCAGATCCCCATCGGTGAACACTGAAGCTTTCTTT.

In regard to this clone: Mismatch with germline at one junction end may stem from a read error. The J gene is TRBJ2-1, the V gene TRBV7-7; D is perhaps TRBD1 (6 bases). Germline lookup yields CDR1 SSHAT and CDR2 FNYEAQ (reference sequence). This CDR3 is 13 amino acids long. CDR3 DNA: TGTGCTAGCAGCTCATTACAGGGTTACGAGCAGTTCTTC. Translation gives CASSSLQGYEQFF.

Notes on this clone: An end of the junction differs from the germline gene, which may be a read error. The rearrangement joins TRBV4-2 to TRBJ2-4; 8 positions match TRBD1. This CDR3 has 16 amino acids. The V gene's germline CDR1 is LGHNA and CDR2 YNFKEQ. In DNA, the CDR3 is TGTGCCGGCAGCCAAGAGGGTGGGACAGGTTGGGTGATACAGTACTTC. Encoded protein: CAGSQEGGTGWVIQYF.

This chain joins TRBV30 and TRBJ2-3; 7 bases match TRBD2. Germline CDR1 reads GTSNPN; CDR2 reads SVGIG (reference sequence). V lost 4 bases, J lost 5 bases, and 6 bases stayed unmatched. The CDR3 loop spans 13 amino acids. CDR3 in amino acids: CAWNAGVGDTQYF. In DNA form, the CDR3 reads TGTGCCTGGAATGCGGGGGTTGGAGATACGCAGTATTTT.

The rearrangement joins TRBV4-1 to TRBJ2-5; TRBD2 agrees at 11 bases. Germline lookup yields CDR1 MGHRA and CDR2 YSYEKL. With 0 bases clipped from V and 4 bases from J, the junction kept 1 base outside the gene matches. The CDR3 covers 15 residues. The CDR3 here is CASSQDGLAGETQYF. CDR3 nucleotide sequence: TGCGCCAGCAGCCAAGACGGACTAGCGGGAGAGACCCAGTACTTC.

This clone turned up a few times. This chain links TRBV30 with TRBJ1-2; D gene ambiguous. CDR1 is GTSNPN and CDR2 is SVGIG in the germline V gene (reference sequence). This CDR3 contains 13 residues. V dropped 0 bases and J dropped 4 bases, with 9 bases sitting between them. The DNA of the CDR3 is TGTGCCTGGAGTGTAGAAGCGTCCTATGGCTACACCTTC. Amino acid sequence: CAWSVEASYGYTF. Combining the CDR3 with reference TRBV30 and TRBJ1-2 gives the whole variable domain SQTIHQWPATLVQPVGSPLSLECTVEGTSNPNLYWYRQAAGRGLQLLFYSVGIGQISSEVPQNLSASRPQDRQFILSSKKLLLSDSGFYLCAWSVEASYGYTFGSGTRLTVV.